Following are 31 T cell receptor beta chains from one sample sequenced in a study of blood T cell repertoires in COVID-19. Data came from immunoSEQ multiplex PCR; TCRdb stores just in-frame clones and leaves some out. The sample holds over 200,000 clones; 89% are singletons and the top ten take roughly 6.5%. The sequencing input was peripheral blood. These receptors all come from a man between 60 and 70 years old who had recovered from COVID-19.

About this clone itself: A junction end diverges from the germline sequence, so it may reflect a read error. The chain employs TRBV5-6 and TRBJ2-1; no reliable D call. Germline CDR1 is SGHDT and CDR2 is YYEEEE. CDR3 size: 12 residues. CDR3 DNA sequence: TGTGCCAGCAGCTACTCCGACAATGAGCAGTTCTTC. This sequence encodes CASSYSDNEQFF.

The V and J genes are TRBV7-2 and TRBJ1-1; 9 bases match TRBD1. The ends lost 5 bases at V and 5 bases at J; junction bases unmatched: 6. This CDR3 spans 14 amino acids. Germline V gives CDR1 SGHTA, CDR2 FQGNSA. The CDR3 DNA reads as TGTGCCAGCAGCCGGGACAGGGCCGGAACTGAAGCTTTCTTT. The encoded protein is CASSRDRAGTEAFF.

The J gene is TRBJ2-6, the V gene TRBV3-1 (or the pseudogene TRBV3-2); the D gene is possibly TRBD1 (5 bases). The V gene lost 1 base and the J gene lost 12 bases, with 7 bases spanning the gap. This CDR3 has 12 residues. Germline CDR1 LGHDT, CDR2 YNNKEL (reference sequence). As DNA, the CDR3 is TGTGCCAGCAGCCAAGTCCAGGGCGTCCTGACTTTC. Translated, it gives CASSQVQGVLTF.

J is TRBJ1-5 and V is TRBV27, with 8 bases identical to TRBD1. Germline-derived CDR1 and CDR2 are MNHEY and SMNVEV (reference sequence). V trimming: 2 bases; J trimming: 3 bases; junction bases outside the gene matches: 3. CDR3 size: 15 residues. CDR3 bases: TGTGCCAGCAGTTTAGTACAGGGGGTCAATCAGCCCCAGCATTTT. This gives the protein CASSLVQGVNQPQHF.

This rearrangement joins TRBV6-5 to TRBJ2-7; TRBD2 aligns across 7 bases. V shed 7 bases and J 6 bases; nucleotides not matched to a gene: 12. The germline V gene encodes CDR1 MNHEY and CDR2 SVGAGI. This CDR3 is built from 14 residues. CDR3 nucleotide sequence: TGTGCCAGCAACGAACGTGGGAGGGCCGTCGAGCAGTACTTC. Its translation is CASNERGRAVEQYF.

The CDR3 is CASSYSTSGNSYEQYF. Written as DNA, the CDR3 is TGTGCCAGCAGTTACTCTACTAGCGGGAACTCCTACGAGCAGTACTTC. V usage is TRBV6-2 or TRBV6-3 and J usage is TRBJ2-7; 10 bases align to TRBD2. CDR3 length equals 16 residues. Germline values: CDR1 MNHEY, CDR2 SVGEGT. With V trimmed by 0 bases and J by 0 bases, 2 bases remained unmatched.

The chain links TRBV7-6 to TRBJ1-6, with TRBD1 as a possible D gene (6 bases). This CDR3 contains 16 residues. The V end lost 1 base, the J end lost 7 bases, and 14 bases lay between the germline ends. CDR1 SGHVS and CDR2 FNYEAQ come from the germline V gene. CDR3 protein: CASSLVPGQSNSPLHF. In DNA form, the CDR3 reads TGTGCCAGCAGCTTAGTCCCGGGACAATCGAATTCACCCCTCCACTTT.

The chain couples TRBV19 to TRBJ1-2, with TRBD1 matching 8 bases. Trimming at V came to 6 bases and at J to 3 bases, leaving 6 bases not matched to a gene. The germline V gene encodes CDR1 LNHDA and CDR2 SQIVND (reference sequence). The CDR3 totals 14 residues. In nucleotides, the CDR3 is TGTGCCAGTAGACTGACAGGGGCCTACTATGGCTACACCTTC. Its translation is CASRLTGAYYGYTF.

The DNA of the CDR3 is TGTGCCAGTAGTGAACAGGGATGGGGCCCTTACGAGCAGTACTTC. Protein: CASSEQGWGPYEQYF. The rearrangement joins TRBV19 to TRBJ2-7; D is possibly TRBD1 (6 bases). This CDR3 is 15 amino acids long. Trimming removed 5 bases from V and 4 bases from J, with 18 bases in between. CDR1 is LNHDA and CDR2 is SQIVND in the germline V gene (reference sequence).

This chain uses TRBV18 with TRBJ2-5; D gene unclear. CDR3 length: 13 residues. Germline V gives CDR1 KGHSH, CDR2 LQKENI. Trimming stripped 1 base from V and 5 bases from J, with 8 bases between. The CDR3 reads CASSPLEAETQYF. The CDR3, as DNA: TGTGCCAGCTCACCACTAGAGGCTGAGACCCAGTACTTC. Variable domain in full (rest from reference TRBV18 and TRBJ2-5): NAGVMQNPRHLVRRRGQEARLRCSPMKGHSHVYWYRQLPEEGLKFMVYLQKENIIDESGMPKERFSAEFPKEGPSILRIQQVVRGDSAAYFCASSPLEAETQYFGPGTRLLVL.

This chain links TRBV5-1 with TRBJ1-2; no clear D gene. V gave up 4 bases and J gave up 2 bases, with 9 bases separating them. The germline V gene has CDR1 SGHRS and CDR2 YFSETQ. The CDR3 has 13 residues. The CDR3 sequence: CASSPGSNYGYTF. The CDR3 DNA reads as TGCGCCAGCAGCCCCGGGAGCAACTATGGCTACACCTTC. Full variable domain (missing parts from reference TRBV5-1 and TRBJ1-2): KAGVTQTPRYLIKTRGQQVTLSCSPISGHRSVSWYQQTPGQGLQFLFEYFSETQRNKGNFPGRFSGRQFSNSRSEMNVSTLELGDSALYLCASSPGSNYGYTFGSGTRLTVV.

This clone was detected once. The CDR3 DNA is TGTGCCAGCAGGATGCGGACAGGGGACTATGGCTACACCTTC. As protein: CASRMRTGDYGYTF. The chain is built from TRBV6-5 and TRBJ1-2; 9 bases are shared with TRBD1. Trimming cost V 6 bases and J 3 bases; bases outside gene matches: 5. This CDR3 is 14 amino acids long. The V gene's germline CDR1 is MNHEY and CDR2 SVGAGI.

This chain links TRBV11-3 with TRBJ2-3, with D possibly being TRBD2 (5 bases). Trimming took 1 base from V and 0 from J, leaving 17 bases between them. The CDR3 is made up of 18 amino acids. Per germline, CDR1 SGHNT and CDR2 YENEEA. For the CDR3, the DNA is TGTGCCAGCAGCTTAGGGGAGCGGAGCGGCACTAGCACAGATACGCAGTATTTT. This translates into CASSLGERSGTSTDTQYF.

V gene TRBV24-1 combines with J gene TRBJ2-3, with D perhaps matching TRBD1 (6 bases). The length of the CDR3 is 14 residues. The germline CDR1 and CDR2 sequences are KGHDR and SFDVKD. V dropped 4 bases and J dropped 1 base, with 8 bases sitting between them. The CDR3 reads CATSEQGRTDTQYF. The CDR3 DNA reads as TGTGCCACCAGTGAGCAGGGGCGCACAGATACGCAGTATTTT.

This clone was seen once. This chain links TRBV28 with TRBJ1-3; D is possibly TRBD1 (5 bases). Germline assignment: CDR1 MDHEN and CDR2 SYDVKM. With 8 bases removed from V and 4 bases from J, the gap between germline ends came to 18 bases. The CDR3 has 15 residues. The CDR3 sequence: CASAMGARVGNTIYF. CDR3 nucleotide sequence: TGTGCCAGCGCCATGGGTGCCAGGGTCGGAAACACCATATATTTT. Variable domain in full (rest from reference TRBV28 and TRBJ1-3): DVKVTQSSRYLVKRTGEKVFLECVQDMDHENMFWYRQDPGLGLRLIYFSYDVKMKEKGDIPEGYSVSREKKERFSLILESASTNQTSMYLCASAMGARVGNTIYFGEGSWLTVV.

This rearrangement joins TRBV19 to TRBJ2-2; D not resolved. CDR3 length: 14 amino acids. Trimming removed 6 bases at V and 7 bases at J, with 15 bases between. Per the germline V gene, CDR1 is LNHDA and CDR2 is SQIVND (reference sequence). CDR3 residues: CASRSPFEFGELFF. CDR3 in DNA: TGTGCCAGTAGATCACCGTTCGAGTTCGGGGAGCTGTTTTTT.

The V call is TRBV5-5, the J call TRBJ2-7, with 12 bases identical to TRBD2. This CDR3 has 16 residues. Germline V gene lookup returns CDR1 SGHKS and CDR2 YYEKEE (reference sequence). V was pared by 2 bases and J by 3 bases, with 6 bases of the junction left unmatched. The CDR3 reads CASSLTSGRKLYEQYF. DNA of the CDR3: TGTGCCAGCAGCTTAACTAGCGGGAGGAAACTCTACGAGCAGTACTTC.

The rearrangement links TRBV7-3 to TRBJ2-3; a possible D gene is TRBD2 (5 bases). Trimming took off 4 bases at V and 2 bases at J, with 10 bases between the two ends. CDR3 length: 14 amino acids. CDR1 is SGHTA, CDR2 FQGTGA, per germline. The CDR3 loop reads CASSSDWNTDTQYF. As DNA, the CDR3 is TGTGCCAGCAGCTCGGACTGGAACACAGATACGCAGTATTTT.

The CDR3 protein is CASSRGEGHGYTF. The CDR3 DNA reads as TGTGCCAGCAGCCGTGGAGAGGGCCATGGCTACACCTTC. The rearrangement joins TRBV5-6 to TRBJ1-2; D is uncertain. The CDR3 runs to 13 residues. V shed 4 bases and J shed 6 bases, with 13 bases lying between them. CDR1 is SGHDT, CDR2 YYEEEE, per germline. Complete variable domain (other parts from reference TRBV5-6 and TRBJ1-2): DAGVTQSPTHLIKTRGQQVTLRCSPKSGHDTVSWYQQALGQGPQFIFQYYEEEERQRGNFPDRFSGHQFPNYSSELNVNALLLGDSALYLCASSRGEGHGYTFGSGTRLTVV.

The J gene is TRBJ2-7, the V gene TRBV10-1; 8 bases fit TRBD1. Germline trimming cut 4 bases from V and 2 bases from J; bases unmatched to any gene: 10. Germline CDR1 and CDR2: WNHNN and SYGVQD (reference sequence). The CDR3 extends over 16 amino acids. The DNA of the CDR3 is TGCGCCAGCAGTGCGCCTCCTGGACAGGGTACCTACGAGCAGTACTTC. Translated: CASSAPPGQGTYEQYF.

V usage is TRBV5-1 and J usage is TRBJ2-5; D is possibly TRBD1 (6 bases). CDR1 is SGHRS and CDR2 is YFSETQ in the germline V gene. Trimming stripped 4 bases from V and 2 bases from J, with 12 bases between. The CDR3 length is 14 residues. CDR3 sequence (DNA): TGCGCCAGCAGCCCGGGACATTTGCAAGAGACCCAGTACTTC. Protein: CASSPGHLQETQYF.

This clone showed up just a few times. CDR3 in amino acids: CASSLGIVAGADTQYF. The CDR3 DNA follows: TGTGCCAGCAGCTTGGGAATAGTAGCGGGAGCAGATACGCAGTATTTT. The V call is TRBV7-2, the J call TRBJ2-3; 9 bases align to TRBD2. The germline CDR1 and CDR2 sequences are SGHTA and FQGNSA. This CDR3 region has 16 residues. V dropped 3 bases and J dropped 4; count of bases not matched to a gene: 8.

This clone was picked up one time. In the same sample, other DNA sequences code for this CDR3. V and J are TRBV7-3 and TRBJ2-1; the match to TRBD1 covers 7 bases. There are 13 residues in the CDR3. The junction had 4 bases not matched to a gene; V was cut back by 5 bases and J by 6 bases. The germline CDR1 and CDR2 sequences are SGHTA and FQGTGA. The CDR3 DNA sequence: TGTGCCAGCAGCCTAGACAGGGTCAATGAGCAGTTCTTC. Translated, it gives CASSLDRVNEQFF.

This chain joins TRBV3-1 (or the pseudogene TRBV3-2) and TRBJ2-2; 8 bases agree with TRBD2. Looked up from germline, CDR1 is LGHDT and CDR2 is YNNKEL (reference sequence). The CDR3 is 15 amino acids. The V gene end was trimmed by 2 bases and the J gene end by 9 bases; junction bases not matched to a gene: 8. The DNA for the CDR3 is TGTGCCAGCAGCCAAAATCGCATTAGCGGGAGGGAGCTGTTTTTT. It encodes CASSQNRISGRELFF.

The chain is built from TRBV25-1 and TRBJ1-5; 10 bases match TRBD1. This CDR3 has 15 amino acids. J lost 2 bases, V lost 5 bases, and 3 bases had no gene match. The germline V gene encodes CDR1 MGHDK and CDR2 SYGVNS. The CDR3 sequence: CASSQGQGGNQPQHF. The CDR3 DNA reads TGTGCCAGCAGTCAAGGACAGGGGGGCAATCAGCCCCAGCATTTT.

The V call is TRBV15, the J call TRBJ2-1; 11 nucleotides align to TRBD2. This CDR3 is built from 14 residues. The germline V gene encodes CDR1 LNHNV and CDR2 YYDKDF (reference sequence). J lost 10 bases, V lost 3 bases, and 5 bases had no gene match. CDR3 DNA sequence: TGTGCCACCAGCAGGAGGGGACTAGCGGAGGAGCAGTTCTTC. It translates to CATSRRGLAEEQFF.

The rearrangement uses TRBV4-1 and TRBJ2-3; 8 nucleotides align to TRBD1. V gave up 8 bases and J gave up 3 bases; unmatched junction bases: 10. Germline-derived CDR1 and CDR2 are MGHRA and YSYEKL. The CDR3 contains 15 residues. The CDR3 DNA sequence: TGCGCCAGCCAACTGGACAGGGCAACGACAGATACGCAGTATTTT. Amino acids: CASQLDRATTDTQYF.

The chain joins TRBV6-1 to TRBJ2-1, with 13 bases lining up with TRBD2. The J segment lost 6 bases and the V segment lost 3 bases, leaving 5 bases of the junction unmatched. The length of the CDR3 is 16 residues. Germline assignment: CDR1 MNHNS and CDR2 SASEGT. Here the CDR3 DNA reads TGTGCCAGCAGTGACCGACTAGCGGGGGGCCGCAATGAGCAGTTCTTC. Its protein product is CASSDRLAGGRNEQFF.

The chain couples TRBV27 to TRBJ2-3, with TRBD2 matching over 9 bases. The CDR3 is 17 amino acids. Germline V gene data show CDR1 as MNHEY and CDR2 as SMNVEV (reference sequence). The ends lost 6 bases at V and 5 bases at J; junction bases unmatched: 15. For the CDR3, the DNA is TGTGCCAGCAGGGTCCGACAGTTAGCGGGAGATAAAGATACGCAGTATTTT. Translation gives CASRVRQLAGDKDTQYF.

The chain joins TRBV28 to TRBJ1-2, with 7 bases that match TRBD1. J lost 4 bases, V lost 4 bases, and 12 bases had no gene match. Looked up from germline, CDR1 is MDHEN and CDR2 is SYDVKM. The CDR3 consists of 16 residues. This CDR3 is CASSYGGVEGAYGYTF. The DNA of the CDR3 is TGTGCCAGCAGTTATGGAGGAGTGGAGGGGGCCTATGGCTACACCTTC.

V is TRBV11-2 and J is TRBJ1-5, with D hard to call. Trimming stripped 2 bases from V and 6 bases from J, with 8 bases between. The CDR3 is 13 residues long. CDR1 and CDR2 (germline): SGHAT, FQNNGV. CDR3 DNA sequence: TGTGCCAGCAGCTTAACTTCGTCTCAGCCCCAGCATTTT. Translating it yields CASSLTSSQPQHF.